The clone carrying this T cell receptor beta chain was found many times. Its antigen is unknown. Libraries of TCR beta came from iRepertoire HTBI primers plus Arm-PCR of CDR3 regions. Source study methods: Throughout the samples, researchers identified 62 TRBV and 13 to 15 TRBJ segments. TCRdb itself ran the multiplex PCR reads through MiXCR, one entry per CDR3 protein. The V and J calls and clone size are TCRdb's, not the authors'. The table records roughly 380,000 distinct CDR3 sequences, over 15% of them present only once. The CDR3 has 16 residues. Germline V gives CDR1 SGHVS, CDR2 FNYEAQ. Trimming took off 1 base at V and 2 bases at J, with 9 bases between the two ends. The sample's time point: newly diagnosed GD, antithyroid drugs for less than 3 months. Generation of the TCR library employed RNA extracted from PBMCs. American Thyroid Association guidelines were used to diagnose Graves' disease.

This sample is drawn from a study of regulatory T cells in long-lasting Graves disease. Points from the study as a whole: Lower TCR diversity was seen in persistent Graves' patients than in newly diagnosed ones.

These data also featured in a second study, about T cells in Graves' hyperthyroidism and ophthalmopathy. Per that study: In blood, most of the thyroid clonotypes expanded above 0.001 were also present.

The sample in question was peripheral blood mononuclear cells (PBMCs), obtained at new diagnosis, from a patient treated with antithyroid drugs. This receptor was taken from a middle-aged man with Graves disease. The V and J genes are TRBV7-6 and TRBJ1-6; D is unresolved. The CDR3 nucleotides are TGTGCCAGCAGCTTAGAAGGGAGGGCCTATAATTCACCCCTCCACTTT. Its protein is CASSLEGRAYNSPLHF.